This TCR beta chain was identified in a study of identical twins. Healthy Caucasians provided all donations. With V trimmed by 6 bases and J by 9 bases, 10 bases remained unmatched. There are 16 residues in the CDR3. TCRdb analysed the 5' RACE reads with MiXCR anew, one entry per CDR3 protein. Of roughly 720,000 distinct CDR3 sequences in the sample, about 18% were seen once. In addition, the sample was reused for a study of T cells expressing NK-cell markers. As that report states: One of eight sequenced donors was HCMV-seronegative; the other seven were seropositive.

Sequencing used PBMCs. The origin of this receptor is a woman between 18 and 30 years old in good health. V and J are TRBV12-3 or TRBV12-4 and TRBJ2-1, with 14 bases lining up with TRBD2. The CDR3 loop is CASSKPGLAGVGEQFF. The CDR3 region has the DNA TGTGCCAGCAGCAAGCCGGGACTAGCGGGAGTTGGTGAGCAGTTCTTC.